The entry below gives a single T cell receptor (beta chain) sequence along with its context. Some clones are missing from TCRdb's copy, which holds only in-frame ones; the method was immunoSEQ multiplex PCR. Here the sample spans 75,000 to 100,000 clones, less than 95% being singletons. This entry is derived from a study of technical replicates of blood from a handful of donors. Trimming took 5 bases from V and 6 from J, leaving 15 bases between them. Germline loops: CDR1 MNHEY, CDR2 SMNVEV (reference sequence). This CDR3 contains 14 residues. V usage is TRBV27 and J usage is TRBJ2-3; TRBD2 is a possible D gene (5 bases). This clonotype was obtained from a human donor in good health. The specimen sequenced was T cells isolated from PBMCs. Here the CDR3 reads CASSLLGIGDTQYF. The DNA of the CDR3 is TGTGCCAGCAGTCTACTCGGGATTGGCGATACGCAGTATTTT.